This TCR beta chain was recovered during a study of blood T cells in healthy people across ages. General study points: Age showed a roughly linear inverse relationship with TCR beta diversity per million T cells. Diversity estimates drawn from one million T cells were deemed underestimates.

For the second PCR, which ran for about 7 to 11 cycles, a sample-barcoded 5' primer and a J-beta primer mix were used. TCRdb independently ran MiXCR on the 5' RACE reads; one entry per CDR3 protein. Among 800,000 or so distinct CDR3 sequences, approximately 65% were seen once, and the ten largest hold about 27%. The donors, all healthy, were Caucasians living in Russia, aged 6 to 90. Researchers report isolating at least 7 million PBMCs per sample. J gave up 5 bases and V 3 bases, and 11 bases lay outside the gene matches. The CDR3 totals 15 residues. Germline values: CDR1 DFQATT, CDR2 SNEGSKA (reference sequence). This clonotype was counted a few times. Its antigen is unidentified.

Sequenced sample: blood. The V and J genes are TRBV20-1 and TRBJ2-7, with TRBD1 identical over 9 bases. The clonotype was recovered from a man aged 30 to 39 in good health. CDR3 protein: CSARTGGGWSHEQYF. DNA for the CDR3: TGCAGTGCTAGGACAGGGGGTGGTTGGAGCCACGAGCAGTACTTC.